The rows below give T cell receptor beta chains drawn from one sample of a study of CD8 T cells in ankylosing spondylitis. TCRdb analysed the 5' RACE reads with MiXCR anew, one entry per CDR3 protein. The table records 200,000 to 250,000 distinct CDR3 sequences, about 7% of them present only once. The source material was blood, either unsorted or a sorted T cell fraction (not recorded which). These receptors were taken from a male donor with ankylosing spondylitis. CDR3s include the opening cysteine and the closing phenylalanine or tryptophan. A D gene is named only where the DNA matches it firmly. Rows give clone size only sometimes, using once, few, many, or a class for an expanded clone.

cdr3_aa,cdr3_nt,d_call,v_call,clone_size,j_call
CASSSLDGYTF,TGTGCCAGCAGTTCGTTGGATGGCTACACCTTC,NA,TRBV6-5,many,TRBJ1-2
CSSSVGDTREEQYF,TGTTCCAGCAGCGTAGGGGACACAAGGGAGGAGCAGTACTTC,NA,TRBV9,NA,TRBJ2-7
CASSSRGNTGELFF,TGCGCCAGCAGCTCCCGGGGGAACACCGGGGAGCTGTTTTTT,NA,TRBV5-1,NA,TRBJ2-2
CASSGWATLAKNIQYF,TGTGCCAGCAGCGGGTGGGCAACCCTAGCCAAAAACATTCAGTACTTC,NA,TRBV7-8,few,TRBJ2-4
CASSITPNYGYTF,TGTGCCAGTAGTATCACCCCTAACTATGGCTACACCTTC,NA,TRBV19,NA,TRBJ1-2
CASSLLGGADTQYF,TGTGCCAGCAGTCTACTAGGGGGGGCCGATACGCAGTATTTT,NA,TRBV27,many,TRBJ2-3
CASSGTSAGELFF,TGTGCCAGCAGCGGAACTAGCGCTGGGGAGCTGTTTTTT,TRBD2,TRBV7-2,many,TRBJ2-2
CASSFRGAHEQYF,TGCGCCAGCAGCTTCAGGGGCGCCCACGAGCAGTACTTC,NA,TRBV5-1,NA,TRBJ2-7
CASRGTGIYGYTF,TGTGCCAGCAGGGGGACAGGGATCTATGGCTACACCTTC,TRBD1,TRBV6-1,many,TRBJ1-2
CASSPDRGRYGYTF,TGCGCCAGCAGCCCGGACAGGGGGCGGTATGGCTACACCTTC,TRBD1,TRBV4-3,many,TRBJ1-2
CASSPPAGHMTHLSNQPQHF,TGTGCCAGCAGTCCACCTGCAGGGCATATGACACATTTAAGCAATCAGCCCCAGCATTTT,NA,TRBV28,many,TRBJ1-5